This is a list of T cell receptor beta chains from one sample in a study of OX40 agonist ivuxolimab in advanced cancers. Measured with immunoSEQ multiplex PCR; TCRdb has only the in-frame clones, and not every one. The sample lists about 76,000 clones; 85% to 90% were seen once. The sequencing used CD4+ or CD8+ T cells sorted from blood, collected in a trial of the OX40 agonist ivuxolimab. Every receptor here comes from an adult with an advanced solid tumor such as melanoma, head and neck, liver or kidney cancer. Both conserved end residues are part of each CDR3. D genes are given only for firm matches.

.	TRBV4-1	TRBJ1-3	TGCGCCAGCAGCCAAGAGCTTTCCGACTCTGGAAACACCATATATTTT	CASSQELSDSGNTIYF
TRBD2	TRBV5-6	TRBJ2-5	TGTGCCAGCAGCCCGGGACTAGCGGGGCTGGAGACCCAGTACTTC	CASSPGLAGLETQYF
.	TRBV29-1	TRBJ1-1	TGCAGCGGACACGGAGCAGCTGAAGCTTTCTTT	CSGHGAAEAFF
TRBD1	TRBV6-5	TRBJ2-1	TGTGCCAGCAGGGGACAGTACAATGAGCAGTTCTTC	CASRGQYNEQFF
.	TRBV5-1	TRBJ1-5	TGCGCCAGCAGTTGGGACGGCCTCAATCAGCCCCAGCATTTT	CASSWDGLNQPQHF
.	TRBV28	TRBJ1-4	TGTGCCAGCAGGCAGGGAGGTGCCCTGGGTAATGAAAAACTGTTTTTT	CASRQGGALGNEKLFF
TRBD1	TRBV9	TRBJ2-7	TGTGCCAGCAGCGAGGGACAGGGTTTCTCCTACGAGCAGTACTTC	CASSEGQGFSYEQYF
.	TRBV7-9	TRBJ2-2	TGTGCCAGCAGCTTAGATATCGGGGAGCTGTTTTTT	CASSLDIGELFF
TRBD1	TRBV10-3	TRBJ2-2	TGTGCCATCACCCGCGGGACAGGGGGCTATGGGGAGCTGTTTTTT	CAITRGTGGYGELFF
TRBD2	TRBV4-1	TRBJ2-3	TGCGCCAGCAGCCAAGATCTTGGACTAGCGTTCGCAGATACGCAGTATTTT	CASSQDLGLAFADTQYF
TRBD2	TRBV10-1	TRBJ2-4	TGCGCCAGCAGTGAGTCGACTAGCCACATTCAGTACTTC	CASSESTSHIQYF
.	TRBV7-6	TRBJ2-5	TGTGCCAGCAGCTCCCGGTGGGGGTTCGCAGAGACCCAGTACTTC	CASSSRWGFAETQYF
.	TRBV2	TRBJ1-5	TGTGCCAGCAGCCAGGGGCTCGGGCAGCCCCAGCATTTT	CASSQGLGQPQHF
.	TRBV21-1	TRBJ2-5	TGTGCCAGCCCGGTAGGACACGAGGAGACCCAGTACTTC	CASPVGHEETQYF
.	TRBV6-1	TRBJ1-5	TGTGCCAGCAACAAAGGGCTAAATAGCAATCAGCCCCAGCATTTT	CASNKGLNSNQPQHF
.	TRBV6-4	TRBJ2-2	TGTGCCAGCAGTGAGGGACACACCGGGGAGCTGTTTTTT	CASSEGHTGELFF
.	TRBV30	TRBJ1-4	TGTGCCTGGGGCGGGAAGGGGAATGAAAAACTGTTTTTT	CAWGGKGNEKLFF
.	TRBV7-2	TRBJ2-3	TGTGCCAGCAGCTCCCCCCGGGAGCCGTCTCTCCCAGATACGCAGTATTTT	CASSSPREPSLPDTQYF
.	TRBV28	TRBJ1-2	TGTGCCAGCAGCCGACAGAACTATGGCTACACCTTC	CASSRQNYGYTF
.	TRBV20-1	TRBJ2-1	TGCAGTGCTAGAGGGGGTGAGCAGTTCTTC	CSARGGEQFF